The T cell receptor (beta chain) described here comes from a study of blood T cell repertoires in COVID-19. Overall study context: Sample material is recorded as cDNA or gDNA derived from T cells, B-cell-depleted T cells, or PBMCs.

Recruited during active infection, patients (from Seattle) were subsequently followed longitudinally. Only in-frame clones appear in the TCRdb table, and some are missing; sequencing was by immunoSEQ multiplex PCR. The table has 100,000 to 150,000 clones, roughly 90% seen once. This CDR3 has 15 amino acids. CDR1 MGHDK and CDR2 SYGVNS come from the germline V gene. The V end lost 4 bases, the J end lost 2 bases, and 14 bases lay between the germline ends. The source is a man aged 60-69 years with COVID-19, enrolled during active disease. The sample consisted of peripheral blood. The chain joins TRBV25-1 to TRBJ1-1; perhaps TRBD1 as D (5 bases). CDR3 sequence: CASSAYGADNTEAFF. The CDR3 nucleotides read TGTGCCAGCAGTGCGTATGGGGCAGATAACACTGAAGCTTTCTTT.